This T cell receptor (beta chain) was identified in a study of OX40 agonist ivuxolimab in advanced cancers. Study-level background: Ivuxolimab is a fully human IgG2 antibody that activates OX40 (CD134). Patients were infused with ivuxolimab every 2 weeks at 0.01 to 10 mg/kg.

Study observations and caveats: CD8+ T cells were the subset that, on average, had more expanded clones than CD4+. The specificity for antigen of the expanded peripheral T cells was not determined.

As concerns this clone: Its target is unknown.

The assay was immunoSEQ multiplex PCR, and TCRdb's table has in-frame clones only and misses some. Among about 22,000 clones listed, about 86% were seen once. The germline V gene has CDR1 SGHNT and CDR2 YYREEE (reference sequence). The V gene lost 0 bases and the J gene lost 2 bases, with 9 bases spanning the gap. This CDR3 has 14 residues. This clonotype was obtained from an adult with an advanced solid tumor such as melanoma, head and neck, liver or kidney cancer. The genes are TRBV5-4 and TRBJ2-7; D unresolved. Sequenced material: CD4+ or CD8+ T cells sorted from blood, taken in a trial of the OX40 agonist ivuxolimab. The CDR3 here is CASSLVGSTYEQYF. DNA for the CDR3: TGTGCCAGCAGCTTGGTGGGGTCTACCTACGAGCAGTACTTC.